This paragraph reports one T cell receptor beta chain. Its antigen is not known. This sample was included in a study of T cells in localized non-small cell lung cancer. Germline V gene sequence: CDR1 LNHNV, CDR2 YYDKDF (reference sequence). The CDR3 has 15 residues. V gave up 0 bases and J gave up 7 bases, with 12 bases separating them. Study-wide findings and caveats: In adjacent lung, a median roughly 53 of the top 100 tumor clones were found. Adjacent uninvolved lung had the highest clonality, suggesting focused antigen responses. Longer overall survival was seen with higher T cell density measured in blood. It remains possible that heterogeneity exists, since only one tumor region was sequenced.

Profiled with immunoSEQ multiplex PCR; TCRdb holds only in-frame clones, not every one. The sample holds over 70,000 clones, around 90% seen once. This sequence was found in a woman aged 40 to 75 with stage II squamous cell lung carcinoma. The material sequenced was PBMCs, taken before any cancer treatment. The V and J genes are TRBV15 and TRBJ1-4; a weak D match, TRBD1 (6 bases). The CDR3, as DNA: TGTGCCACCAGCAGAGATCCGGGGGCGATTGAAAAACTGTTTTTT. This codes for CATSRDPGAIEKLFF.